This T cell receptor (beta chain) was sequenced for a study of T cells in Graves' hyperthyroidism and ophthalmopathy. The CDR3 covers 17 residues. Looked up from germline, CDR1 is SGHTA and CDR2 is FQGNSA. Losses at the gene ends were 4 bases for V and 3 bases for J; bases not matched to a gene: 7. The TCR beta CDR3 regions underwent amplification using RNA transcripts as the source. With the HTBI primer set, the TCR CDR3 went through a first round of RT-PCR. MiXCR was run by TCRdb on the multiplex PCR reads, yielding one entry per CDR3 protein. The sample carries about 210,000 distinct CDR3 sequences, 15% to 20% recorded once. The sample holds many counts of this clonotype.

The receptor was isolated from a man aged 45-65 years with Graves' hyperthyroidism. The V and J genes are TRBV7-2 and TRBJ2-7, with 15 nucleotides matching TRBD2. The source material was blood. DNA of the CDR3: TGTGCCAGCAGCTACAGGACTAGCGGGAGGGAATTCTACGAGCAGTACTTC. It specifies CASSYRTSGREFYEQYF.